This TCR beta chain was identified during a study of control samples from healthy donors and cancer patients. Libraries were prepared by immunoSEQ multiplex PCR; TCRdb keeps only in-frame clonotypes and omits some of them. The sample comprises around 150,000 clones, around 94% of which are singletons, and 14% rests with the top ten. This CDR3 region has 14 residues. V was clipped by 5 bases and J by 2 bases; unmatched bases: 6. CDR1 and CDR2 (germline): SGHRS, YFSETQ. The TCR comes from a man in his 60s with colorectal cancer. The chain employs TRBV5-1 and TRBJ1-1, with 7 bases fitting TRBD1. Material: PBMCs. CDR3 nucleotides: TGCGCCAGCAGGGCTGGGACAGCTAACACTGAAGCTTTCTTT. Its translation: CASRAGTANTEAFF. The full variable domain, its missing parts supplied by reference TRBV5-1 and TRBJ1-1, is KAGVTQTPRYLIKTRGQQVTLSCSPISGHRSVSWYQQTPGQGLQFLFEYFSETQRNKGNFPGRFSGRQFSNSRSEMNVSTLELGDSALYLCASRAGTANTEAFFGQGTRLTVV.